The clone carrying this TCR beta chain was observed a few times. As yet, its antigen is unknown. Making use of molecular barcodes, quantitative 5'-RACE generated TCR beta libraries. Each CDR3 protein is one row after TCRdb ran MiXCR on the 5' RACE reads. The sample contains 100,000 to 150,000 distinct CDR3 sequences, more than 15% of which appear only once. With 0 bases removed from V and 0 bases from J, the gap between germline ends came to 19 bases. Germline lookup yields CDR1 SGHDT and CDR2 YYEEEE. The CDR3 covers 19 residues. The sample originates from a study of CD8 T cells in ankylosing spondylitis. Broader study findings: Several of the motif variants were reported before in synovial fluid and blood from reactive arthritis. Eight highly homologous variants made up a TCR beta motif, and this motif appeared characteristic of ankylosing spondylitis blood.

The chain is built from TRBV5-6 and TRBJ2-1; D gene uncertain. The TCR was taken from a male donor with ankylosing spondylitis. Specimen: blood, either unsorted or a sorted T cell fraction (not recorded which). CDR3 nucleotide sequence: TGTGCCAGCAGCTTGGGGTTTACGTTTAGGGCTACCTCCTACAATGAGCAGTTCTTC. The encoded protein is CASSLGFTFRATSYNEQFF.